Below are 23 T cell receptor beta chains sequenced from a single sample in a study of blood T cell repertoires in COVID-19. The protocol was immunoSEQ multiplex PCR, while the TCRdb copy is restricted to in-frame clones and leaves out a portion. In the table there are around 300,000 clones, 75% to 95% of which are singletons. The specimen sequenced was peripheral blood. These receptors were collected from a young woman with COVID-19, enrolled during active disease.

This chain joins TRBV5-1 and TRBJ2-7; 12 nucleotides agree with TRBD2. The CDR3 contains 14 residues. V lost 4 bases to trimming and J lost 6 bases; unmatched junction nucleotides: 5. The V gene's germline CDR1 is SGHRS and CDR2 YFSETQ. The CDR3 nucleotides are TGCGCCAGCAGCCAAGGACTAGCGGGACTCGAGCAGTACTTC. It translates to CASSQGLAGLEQYF.

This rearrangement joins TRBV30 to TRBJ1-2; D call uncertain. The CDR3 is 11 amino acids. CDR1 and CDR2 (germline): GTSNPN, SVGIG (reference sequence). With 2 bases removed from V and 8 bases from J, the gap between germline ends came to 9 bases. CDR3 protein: CAWSRESGYTF. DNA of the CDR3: TGTGCCTGGAGTCGAGAGTCCGGCTACACCTTC.

The CDR3 spells CASSLQADQPQHF. Here the CDR3 DNA reads TGTGCCAGCAGTTTACAAGCCGATCAGCCCCAGCATTTT. This sequence joins TRBV12-3 or TRBV12-4 and TRBJ1-5; no clear D. The CDR3 spans 13 residues. V lost 2 bases and J 5 bases, leaving 7 bases between the germline ends.

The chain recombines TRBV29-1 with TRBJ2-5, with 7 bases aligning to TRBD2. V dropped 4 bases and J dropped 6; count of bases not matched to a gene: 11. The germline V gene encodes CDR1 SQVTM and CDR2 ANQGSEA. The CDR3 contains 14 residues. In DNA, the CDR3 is TGCAGCGTTGGGGAGGGTTCTGGGTCTCAGACCCAGTACTTC. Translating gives CSVGEGSGSQTQYF. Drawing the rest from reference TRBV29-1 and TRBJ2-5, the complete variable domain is SAVISQKPSRDICQRGTSLTIQCQVDSQVTMMFWYRQQPGQSLTLIATANQGSEATYESGFVIDKFPISRPNLTFSTLTVSNMSPEDSSIYLCSVGEGSGSQTQYFGPGTRLLVL.

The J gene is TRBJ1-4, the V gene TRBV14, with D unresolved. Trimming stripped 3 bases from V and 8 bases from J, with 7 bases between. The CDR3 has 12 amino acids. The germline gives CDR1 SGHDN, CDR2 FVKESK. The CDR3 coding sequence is TGTGCCAGCAGCCAGGTTGGCGAAAAACTGTTTTTT. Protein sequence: CASSQVGEKLFF.

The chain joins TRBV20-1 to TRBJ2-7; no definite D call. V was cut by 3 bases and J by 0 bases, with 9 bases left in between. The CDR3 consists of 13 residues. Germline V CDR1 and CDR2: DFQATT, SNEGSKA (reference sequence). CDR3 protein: CSASAPSSYEQYF. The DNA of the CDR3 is TGCAGTGCTAGTGCACCGAGCTCCTACGAGCAGTACTTC.

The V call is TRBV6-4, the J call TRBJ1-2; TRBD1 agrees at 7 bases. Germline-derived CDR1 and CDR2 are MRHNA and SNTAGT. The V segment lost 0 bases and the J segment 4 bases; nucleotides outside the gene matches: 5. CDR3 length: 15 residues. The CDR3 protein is CASSDSGGASYGYTF. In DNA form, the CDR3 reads TGTGCCAGCAGTGACTCAGGGGGCGCAAGCTATGGCTACACCTTC.

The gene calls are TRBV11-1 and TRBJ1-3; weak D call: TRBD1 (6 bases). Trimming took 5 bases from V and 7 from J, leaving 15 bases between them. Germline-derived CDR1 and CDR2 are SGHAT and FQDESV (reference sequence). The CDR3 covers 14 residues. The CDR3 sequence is CASSDTGLSNTIYF. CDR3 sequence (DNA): TGTGCCAGCAGCGACACAGGGTTGTCGAACACCATATATTTT. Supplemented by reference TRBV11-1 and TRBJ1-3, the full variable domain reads EAEVAQSPRYKITEKSQAVAFWCDPISGHATLYWYRQILGQGPELLVQFQDESVVDDSQLPKDRFSAERLKGVDSTLKIQPAELGDSAMYLCASSDTGLSNTIYFGEGSWLTVV.

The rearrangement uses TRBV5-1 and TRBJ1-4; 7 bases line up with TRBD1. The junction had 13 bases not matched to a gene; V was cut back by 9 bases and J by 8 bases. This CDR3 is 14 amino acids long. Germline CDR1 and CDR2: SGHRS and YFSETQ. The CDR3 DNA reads TGCGCCACCCGCGAGGGGACAGTGGAAGAAAAACTGTTTTTT. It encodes CATREGTVEEKLFF.

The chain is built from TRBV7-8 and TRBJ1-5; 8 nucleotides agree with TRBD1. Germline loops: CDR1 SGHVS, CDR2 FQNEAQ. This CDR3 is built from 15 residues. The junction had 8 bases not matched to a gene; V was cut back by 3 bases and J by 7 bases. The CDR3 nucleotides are TGTGCCAGCAGCTTGGGGCGACAGGGGAACCAGCCCCAGCATTTT. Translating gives CASSLGRQGNQPQHF.

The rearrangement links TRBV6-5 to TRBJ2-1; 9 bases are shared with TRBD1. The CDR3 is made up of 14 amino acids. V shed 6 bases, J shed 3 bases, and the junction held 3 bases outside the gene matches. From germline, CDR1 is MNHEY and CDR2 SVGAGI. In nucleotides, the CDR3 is TGTGCCAGCAGCGAGACAGGGGGCTACAATGAGCAGTTCTTC. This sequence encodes CASSETGGYNEQFF.

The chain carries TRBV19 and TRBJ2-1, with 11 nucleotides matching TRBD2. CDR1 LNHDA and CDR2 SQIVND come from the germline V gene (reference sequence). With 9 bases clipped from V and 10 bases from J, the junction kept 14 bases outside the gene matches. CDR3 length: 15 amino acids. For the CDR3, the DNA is TGTGCCAGCTCCGATAGCGGGAGGGCCCCCAGAGAGCAGTTCTTC. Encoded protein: CASSDSGRAPREQFF. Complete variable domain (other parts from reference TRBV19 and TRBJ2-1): DGGITQSPKYLFRKEGQNVTLSCEQNLNHDAMYWYRQDPGQGLRLIYYSQIVNDFQKGDIAEGYSVSREKKESFPLTVTSAQKNPTAFYLCASSDSGRAPREQFFGPGTRLTVL.

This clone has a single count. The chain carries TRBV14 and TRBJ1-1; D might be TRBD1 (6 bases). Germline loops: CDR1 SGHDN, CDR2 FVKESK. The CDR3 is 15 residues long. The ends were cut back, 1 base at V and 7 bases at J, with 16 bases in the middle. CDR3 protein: CASSQVGGPSFEAFF. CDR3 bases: TGTGCCAGCAGCCAAGTGGGGGGGCCATCCTTTGAAGCTTTCTTT. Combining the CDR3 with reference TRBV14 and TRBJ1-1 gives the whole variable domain EAGVTQFPSHSVIEKGQTVTLRCDPISGHDNLYWYRRVMGKEIKFLLHFVKESKQDESGMPNNRFLAERTGGTYSTLKVQPAELEDSGVYFCASSQVGGPSFEAFFGQGTRLTVV.

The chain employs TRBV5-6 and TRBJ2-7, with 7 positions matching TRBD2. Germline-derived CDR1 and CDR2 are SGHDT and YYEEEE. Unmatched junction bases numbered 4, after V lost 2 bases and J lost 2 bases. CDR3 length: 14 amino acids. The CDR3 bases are TGTGCCAGCAGCTTACTAGCGCCTACCTACGAGCAGTACTTC. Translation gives CASSLLAPTYEQYF. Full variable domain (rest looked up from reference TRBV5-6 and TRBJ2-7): DAGVTQSPTHLIKTRGQQVTLRCSPKSGHDTVSWYQQALGQGPQFIFQYYEEEERQRGNFPDRFSGHQFPNYSSELNVNALLLGDSALYLCASSLLAPTYEQYFGPGTRLTVT.

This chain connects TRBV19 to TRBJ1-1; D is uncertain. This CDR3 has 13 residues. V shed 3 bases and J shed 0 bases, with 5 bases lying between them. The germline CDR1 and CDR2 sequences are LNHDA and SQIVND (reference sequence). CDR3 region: CASSMAVNTEAFF. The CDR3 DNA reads TGTGCCAGTAGTATGGCGGTGAACACTGAAGCTTTCTTT.

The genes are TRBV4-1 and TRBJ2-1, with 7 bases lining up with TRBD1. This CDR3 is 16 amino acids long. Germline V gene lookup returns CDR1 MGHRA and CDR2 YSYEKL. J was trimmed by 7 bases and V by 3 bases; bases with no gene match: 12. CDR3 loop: CASSHVVGGLSNEQFF. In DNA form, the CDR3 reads TGCGCCAGCAGCCATGTGGTAGGGGGCCTGTCGAATGAGCAGTTCTTC.

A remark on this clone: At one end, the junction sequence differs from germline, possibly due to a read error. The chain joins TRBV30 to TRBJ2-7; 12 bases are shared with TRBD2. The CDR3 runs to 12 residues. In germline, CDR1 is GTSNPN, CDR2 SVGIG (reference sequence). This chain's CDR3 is CAWSGLAGSTDF. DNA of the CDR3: TGTGCCTGGAGCGGACTAGCGGGATCCACGGACTTC.

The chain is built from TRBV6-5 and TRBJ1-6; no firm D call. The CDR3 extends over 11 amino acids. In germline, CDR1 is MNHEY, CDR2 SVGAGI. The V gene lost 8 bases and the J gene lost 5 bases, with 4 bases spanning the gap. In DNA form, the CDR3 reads TGTGCCAGCGCGAATAATTCACCCCTCCACTTT. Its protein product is CASANNSPLHF.

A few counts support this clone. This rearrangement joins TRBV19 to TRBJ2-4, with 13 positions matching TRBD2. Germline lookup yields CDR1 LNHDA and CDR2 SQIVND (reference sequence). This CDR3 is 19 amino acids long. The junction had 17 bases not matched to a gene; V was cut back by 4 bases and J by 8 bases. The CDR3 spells CASSRKVGTSGEGGYIQYF. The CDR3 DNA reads TGTGCCAGTAGTAGGAAGGTTGGGACTAGCGGGGAGGGCGGGTACATTCAGTACTTC.

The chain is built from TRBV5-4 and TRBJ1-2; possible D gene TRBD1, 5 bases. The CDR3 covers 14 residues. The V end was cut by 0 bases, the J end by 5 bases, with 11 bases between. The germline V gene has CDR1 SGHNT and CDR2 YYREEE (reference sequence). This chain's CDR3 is CASSLVAGGYGYTF. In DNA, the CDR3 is TGTGCCAGCAGCTTGGTGGCGGGGGGTTATGGCTACACCTTC.

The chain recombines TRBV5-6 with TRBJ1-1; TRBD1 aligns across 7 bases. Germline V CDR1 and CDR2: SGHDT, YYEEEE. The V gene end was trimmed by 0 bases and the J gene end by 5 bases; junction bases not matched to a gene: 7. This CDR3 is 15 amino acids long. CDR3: CASSLAGDRVTEAFF. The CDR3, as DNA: TGTGCCAGCAGCTTGGCCGGAGACAGGGTGACTGAAGCTTTCTTT.

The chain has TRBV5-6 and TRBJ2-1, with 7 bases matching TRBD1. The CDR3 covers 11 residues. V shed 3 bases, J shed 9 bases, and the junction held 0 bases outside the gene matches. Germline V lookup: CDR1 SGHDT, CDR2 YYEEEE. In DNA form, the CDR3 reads TGTGCCAGCAGCTGGGACAGTGAGCAGTTCTTC. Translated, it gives CASSWDSEQFF.

The CDR3 DNA reads as TGTGCCAGCAGTTACTCGGGAGAGCAGCCCCAGCATTTT. This translates into CASSYSGEQPQHF. The rearrangement links TRBV6-5 to TRBJ1-5; no reliable D call. V lost 0 bases, J lost 7 bases, and 7 bases lay in between. Looked up from germline, CDR1 is MNHEY and CDR2 is SVGAGI. The CDR3 runs 13 residues.